Listed below are T cell receptor beta chains from one sample, sequenced in a study of blood T cells in healthy people across ages. TCRdb ran MiXCR on the 5' RACE reads and lists one entry per CDR3 protein. The sample carries a few hundred thousand distinct CDR3 sequences, 25% to 30% recorded once. The sample was blood. Receptors were obtained from a woman between 65 and 79 years old in good health. Each CDR3 is given with its conserved first and last residue. Fields, in order: D gene, J gene, V gene, clone size, CDR3 protein, CDR3 DNA. D genes are given only for firm matches. The size of a clone is reported for some rows only, either as once, few or many, or as a class for expanded clones.

D: .
J: TRBJ2-5
V: TRBV2
size: .
CDR3: CASSERGPDRQETQYF
DNA: TGTGCCAGCAGTGAACGGGGGCCAGATCGCCAAGAGACCCAGTACTTC

D: .
J: TRBJ2-3
V: TRBV5-1
size: few
CDR3: CASSLVPPDTQYF
DNA: TGCGCCAGCAGCTTGGTCCCCCCAGATACGCAGTATTTT

D: TRBD2
J: TRBJ2-7
V: TRBV7-9
size: .
CDR3: CASSRLSGGAGDEQYF
DNA: TGTGCCAGCAGTCGACTTAGCGGGGGGGCCGGAGACGAGCAGTACTTC

D: TRBD2
J: TRBJ2-1
V: TRBV5-1
size: few
CDR3: CASSLAPGLAGTNEQFF
DNA: TGCGCCAGCAGCTTGGCCCCCGGACTAGCGGGGACCAATGAGCAGTTCTTC

D: .
J: TRBJ1-1
V: TRBV30
size: .
CDR3: CAWSVRGRETEAFF
DNA: TGTGCCTGGAGTGTACGGGGGCGTGAGACTGAAGCTTTCTTT

D: .
J: TRBJ2-1
V: TRBV6-2/TRBV6-3
size: few
CDR3: CASSYSIGASNYNEQFF
DNA: TGTGCCAGCAGTTACTCGATAGGCGCTAGTAACTACAATGAGCAGTTCTTC

D: .
J: TRBJ2-3
V: TRBV7-8
size: few
CDR3: CASSFRAASTDTQYF
DNA: TGTGCCAGCAGCTTTCGCGCAGCTAGCACAGATACGCAGTATTTT

D: TRBD1
J: TRBJ2-5
V: TRBV12-3/TRBV12-4
size: few
CDR3: CASSRDRVEETQYF
DNA: TGTGCCAGCAGCCGGGACAGGGTAGAAGAGACCCAGTACTTC

D: .
J: TRBJ2-1
V: TRBV7-9
size: once
CDR3: CASSLDWLGQFF
DNA: TGTGCCAGCAGCTTGGACTGGCTGGGGCAGTTCTTC

D: .
J: TRBJ2-5
V: TRBV4-3
size: .
CDR3: CASSQGGRRGTQYF
DNA: TGCGCCAGCAGCCAAGGGGGGCGACGGGGGACCCAGTACTTC

D: TRBD1
J: TRBJ1-1
V: TRBV10-3
size: few
CDR3: CAISPPTGPLGAFF
DNA: TGTGCCATCAGTCCCCCGACAGGGCCCCTCGGTGCTTTCTTT

D: .
J: TRBJ1-5
V: TRBV20-1
size: once
CDR3: CSAGTGIRGQPQHF
DNA: TGCAGTGCTGGTACGGGGATCCGAGGGCAGCCCCAGCATTTT

D: .
J: TRBJ2-5
V: TRBV5-1
size: many
CDR3: CASTRGSAKETQYF
DNA: TGCGCCAGTACCAGGGGTAGCGCCAAAGAGACCCAGTACTTC

D: TRBD1
J: TRBJ1-4
V: TRBV20-1
size: few
CDR3: CSARRQGTNEKLFF
DNA: TGCAGTGCAAGGCGACAGGGCACTAATGAAAAACTGTTTTTT

D: .
J: TRBJ2-3
V: TRBV6-6
size: .
CDR3: CASSYSDTQYF
DNA: TGTGCCAGCAGTTACTCCGATACGCAGTATTTT

D: .
J: TRBJ2-7
V: TRBV4-3
size: few
CDR3: CASSRLGGATAEQYF
DNA: TGCGCCAGCAGCCGTTTAGGCGGGGCAACCGCCGAGCAGTACTTC

D: .
J: TRBJ2-3
V: TRBV12-3/TRBV12-4
size: few
CDR3: CASSLYKDTQYF
DNA: TGTGCCAGCAGTTTGTATAAGGATACGCAGTATTTT

D: .
J: TRBJ2-1
V: TRBV3-1
size: .
CDR3: CASSQFFSGTTHNGQFF
DNA: TGTGCCAGCAGCCAATTTTTTAGTGGGACCACCCACAATGGGCAGTTCTTC

D: .
J: TRBJ1-1
V: TRBV6-5
size: once
CDR3: CASSYSPPKGTEAFF
DNA: TGTGCCAGCAGTTACTCGCCCCCGAAGGGCACTGAAGCTTTCTTT

D: .
J: TRBJ2-3
V: TRBV7-9
size: many
CDR3: CASSRELGSDTQYF
DNA: TGTGCCAGCAGCCGAGAGCTAGGGTCAGATACGCAGTATTTT

D: .
J: TRBJ2-1
V: TRBV15
size: .
CDR3: CATSTGASGISNEQFF
DNA: TGTGCCACCAGCACTGGAGCTTCAGGGATCAGCAATGAGCAGTTCTTC

D: .
J: TRBJ2-1
V: TRBV24-1
size: .
CDR3: CATSAAGLYNEQFF
DNA: TGTGCCACCAGTGCTGCGGGATTGTACAATGAGCAGTTCTTC

D: .
J: TRBJ2-3
V: TRBV6-2/TRBV6-3
size: .
CDR3: CANSFRIGTSTDTQYF
DNA: TGTGCCAACAGCTTCAGGATTGGGACTAGCACAGATACGCAGTATTTT

D: TRBD1
J: TRBJ2-5
V: TRBV20-1
size: few
CDR3: CSAAGGTGETQYF
DNA: TGCAGTGCTGCCGGCGGGACAGGAGAGACCCAGTACTTC

D: TRBD1
J: TRBJ2-1
V: TRBV5-1
size: few
CDR3: CASSTPDRYNEQFF
DNA: TGCGCCAGCAGCACCCCGGACAGGTACAATGAGCAGTTCTTC

D: TRBD2
J: TRBJ2-1
V: TRBV4-1
size: many
CDR3: CAALRGGLNHKSYNEQFF
DNA: TGCGCCGCCTTACGCGGGGGTCTGAACCACAAATCCTACAATGAGCAGTTCTTC

D: .
J: TRBJ1-4
V: TRBV29-1
size: few
CDR3: CSVWAGEKLFF
DNA: TGCAGCGTTTGGGCAGGGGAGAAACTGTTTTTT

D: .
J: TRBJ1-5
V: TRBV12-3/TRBV12-4
size: many
CDR3: CASSRSNQPQHF
DNA: TGTGCCAGCAGTCGGAGCAATCAGCCCCAGCATTTT

D: .
J: TRBJ2-7
V: TRBV29-1
size: .
CDR3: CSVLTGTYEQYF
DNA: TGCAGCGTGTTAACGGGTACCTACGAGCAGTACTTC

D: TRBD1
J: TRBJ1-2
V: TRBV9
size: .
CDR3: CASSVEGQAVAYGYTF
DNA: TGTGCCAGCAGCGTAGAAGGACAGGCAGTCGCCTATGGCTACACCTTC

D: TRBD1
J: TRBJ2-7
V: TRBV10-3
size: .
CDR3: CASYPGQGTYEQYF
DNA: TGTGCCAGCTACCCGGGACAGGGGACCTACGAGCAGTACTTC

D: .
J: TRBJ2-5
V: TRBV5-1
size: .
CDR3: CASSLPWDSQETQYF
DNA: TGCGCCAGCAGCTTGCCTTGGGACTCACAAGAGACCCAGTACTTC

D: .
J: TRBJ1-4
V: TRBV5-1
size: .
CDR3: CASSEGAVNEKLFF
DNA: TGCGCCAGCAGCGAAGGGGCGGTGAATGAAAAACTGTTTTTT

D: .
J: TRBJ1-2
V: TRBV2
size: few
CDR3: CASTTTANYGYTF
DNA: TGTGCCAGCACCACGACAGCTAACTATGGCTACACCTTC

D: .
J: TRBJ1-2
V: TRBV7-2
size: few
CDR3: CASSLRRAAYGYTF
DNA: TGTGCCAGCAGCTTACGACGAGCCGCCTATGGCTACACCTTC

D: TRBD2
J: TRBJ2-5
V: TRBV9
size: few
CDR3: CASRGLAGETQYF
DNA: TGTGCCAGCAGGGGACTAGCGGGGGAGACCCAGTACTTC

D: .
J: TRBJ2-6
V: TRBV5-1
size: few
CDR3: CASSPSGGQASSGANVLTF
DNA: TGCGCCAGCAGTCCCTCGGGGGGACAGGCCAGCTCTGGGGCCAACGTCCTGACTTTC

D: TRBD2
J: TRBJ2-1
V: TRBV5-1
size: few
CDR3: CASASPSGDQSYNEQFF
DNA: TGCGCCAGCGCATCCCCTAGCGGGGATCAGTCCTACAATGAGCAGTTCTTC

D: TRBD2
J: TRBJ2-1
V: TRBV10-2
size: .
CDR3: CASSPSGDYNEQFF
DNA: TGCGCCAGCAGTCCTAGCGGGGATTACAATGAGCAGTTCTTC

D: .
J: TRBJ2-1
V: TRBV5-1
size: .
CDR3: CASSPEGDSYNEQFF
DNA: TGCGCCAGCAGCCCCGAAGGGGACTCCTACAATGAGCAGTTCTTC

D: TRBD1
J: TRBJ1-4
V: TRBV29-1
size: few
CDR3: CSGLQGAEKLFF
DNA: TGCAGCGGACTCCAGGGGGCAGAAAAACTGTTTTTT

D: .
J: TRBJ2-1
V: TRBV20-1
size: .
CDR3: CSADSYNEQFF
DNA: TGCAGTGCCGACAGTTACAATGAGCAGTTCTTC

D: .
J: TRBJ2-5
V: TRBV5-5
size: .
CDR3: CASSLDFRYSGAEETQYF
DNA: TGTGCCAGCAGCTTGGACTTTCGATACTCAGGAGCAGAAGAGACCCAGTACTTC

D: .
J: TRBJ1-1
V: TRBV2
size: .
CDR3: CASRRGGTNTEAFF
DNA: TGTGCCAGCAGGAGGGGGGGAACGAACACTGAAGCTTTCTTT

D: .
J: TRBJ2-5
V: TRBV3-1
size: few
CDR3: CASSQGRWTTSLTQYF
DNA: TGTGCCAGCAGCCAAGGACGTTGGACAACATCCTTGACCCAGTACTTC

D: TRBD1
J: TRBJ2-3
V: TRBV11-1
size: few
CDR3: CASSFGTEITDTQYF
DNA: TGTGCCAGCAGCTTCGGGACAGAGATCACAGATACGCAGTATTTT

D: TRBD1
J: TRBJ2-1
V: TRBV20-1
size: few
CDR3: CSARKGGRSSYNEQFF
DNA: TGCAGTGCTAGAAAAGGGGGCAGAAGCTCCTACAATGAGCAGTTCTTC

D: .
J: TRBJ2-7
V: TRBV28
size: .
CDR3: CASSLNRRDSYEQYF
DNA: TGTGCCAGCAGTTTAAATAGGCGGGACAGCTACGAGCAGTACTTC

D: .
J: TRBJ2-1
V: TRBV28
size: .
CDR3: CASSLPAYNEQFF
DNA: TGTGCCAGCAGTTTGCCAGCCTACAATGAGCAGTTCTTC

D: TRBD1
J: TRBJ1-4
V: TRBV2
size: few
CDR3: CASRETGQGGKLFF
DNA: TGTGCCAGCAGAGAGACGGGACAGGGAGGAAAACTGTTTTTT

D: .
J: TRBJ1-1
V: TRBV30
size: .
CDR3: CAWVLGNTEAFF
DNA: TGTGCCTGGGTGTTAGGGAACACTGAAGCTTTCTTT

D: .
J: TRBJ2-7
V: TRBV5-6
size: .
CDR3: CASSLEVAGLSYEQYF
DNA: TGTGCCAGCAGCTTGGAGGTCGCGGGACTCTCCTACGAGCAGTACTTC